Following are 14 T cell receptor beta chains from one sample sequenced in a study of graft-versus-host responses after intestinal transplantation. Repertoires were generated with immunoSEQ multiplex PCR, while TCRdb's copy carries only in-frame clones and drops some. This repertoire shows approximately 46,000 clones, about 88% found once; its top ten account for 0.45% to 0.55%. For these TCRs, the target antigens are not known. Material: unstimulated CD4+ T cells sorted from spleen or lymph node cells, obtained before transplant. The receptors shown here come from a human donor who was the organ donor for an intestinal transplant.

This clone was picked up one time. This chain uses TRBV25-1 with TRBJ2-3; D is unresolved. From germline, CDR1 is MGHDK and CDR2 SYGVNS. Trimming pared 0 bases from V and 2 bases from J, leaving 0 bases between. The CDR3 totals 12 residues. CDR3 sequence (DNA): TGTGCCAGCAGTGAATACACAGATACGCAGTATTTT. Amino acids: CASSEYTDTQYF.

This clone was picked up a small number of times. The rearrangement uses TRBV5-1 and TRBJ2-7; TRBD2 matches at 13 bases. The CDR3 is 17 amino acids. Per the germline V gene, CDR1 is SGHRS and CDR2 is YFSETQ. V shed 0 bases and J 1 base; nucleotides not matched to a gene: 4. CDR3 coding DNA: TGCGCCAGCAGCTTGGAACTAGCGGGGGGGCCTTCCTACGAGCAGTACTTC. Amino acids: CASSLELAGGPSYEQYF.

The CDR3 nucleotides read TGTGCCAGCAGCCAATCAGGGCGTAATGGCTACACCTTC. Translation gives CASSQSGRNGYTF. The V gene is TRBV16, the J gene TRBJ1-2; unclear D gene. Trimming removed 0 bases at V and 6 bases at J, with 8 bases between. CDR1 is KGHSY, CDR2 FQNENV, per germline. There are 13 residues in the CDR3.

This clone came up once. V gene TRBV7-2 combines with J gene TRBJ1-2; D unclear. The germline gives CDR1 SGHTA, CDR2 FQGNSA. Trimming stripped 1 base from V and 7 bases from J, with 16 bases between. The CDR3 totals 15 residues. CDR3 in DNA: TGTGCCAGCAGCTTAGGGGCAGACCCACGTTCTGGCTACACCTTC. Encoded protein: CASSLGADPRSGYTF.

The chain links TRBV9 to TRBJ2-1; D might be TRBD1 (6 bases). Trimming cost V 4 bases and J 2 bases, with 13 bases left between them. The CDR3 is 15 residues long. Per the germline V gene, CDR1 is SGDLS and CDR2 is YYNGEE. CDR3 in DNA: TGTGCCAGCAGCCGGACAGCAACTCCCTACAATGAGCAGTTCTTC. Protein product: CASSRTATPYNEQFF.

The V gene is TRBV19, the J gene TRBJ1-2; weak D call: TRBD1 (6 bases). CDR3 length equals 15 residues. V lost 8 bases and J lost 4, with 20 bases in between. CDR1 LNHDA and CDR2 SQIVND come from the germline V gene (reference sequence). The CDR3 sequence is CASGNPAGAAYGYTF. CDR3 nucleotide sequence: TGTGCCAGTGGGAATCCCGCGGGGGCAGCCTATGGCTACACCTTC.

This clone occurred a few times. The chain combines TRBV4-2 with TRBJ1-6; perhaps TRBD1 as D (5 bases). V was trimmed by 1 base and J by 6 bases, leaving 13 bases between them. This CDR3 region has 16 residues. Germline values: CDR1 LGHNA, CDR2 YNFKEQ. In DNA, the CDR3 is TGTGCCAGCAGCCAAGCCGAGACAGTCATTAATTCACCCCTCCACTTT. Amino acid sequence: CASSQAETVINSPLHF.

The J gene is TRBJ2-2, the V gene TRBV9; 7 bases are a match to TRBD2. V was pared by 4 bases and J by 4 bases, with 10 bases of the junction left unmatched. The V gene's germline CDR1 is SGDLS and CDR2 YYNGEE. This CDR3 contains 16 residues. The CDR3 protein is CASSFSTGGLTGELFF. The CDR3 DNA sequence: TGTGCCAGCAGCTTTTCCACGGGGGGACTCACCGGGGAGCTGTTTTTT.

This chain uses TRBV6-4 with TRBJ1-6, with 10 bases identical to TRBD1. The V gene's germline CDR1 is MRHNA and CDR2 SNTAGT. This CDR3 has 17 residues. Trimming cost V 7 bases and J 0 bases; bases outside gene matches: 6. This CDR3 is CASTRDRGGSYNSPLHF. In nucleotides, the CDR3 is TGTGCCAGCACCCGGGACAGGGGAGGCTCCTATAATTCACCCCTCCACTTT.

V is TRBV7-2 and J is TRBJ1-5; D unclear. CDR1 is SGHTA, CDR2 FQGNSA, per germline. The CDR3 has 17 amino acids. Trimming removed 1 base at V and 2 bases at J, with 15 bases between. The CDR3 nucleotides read TGTGCCAGCAGCTTAGTACGCCACGGGGTTGGCAATCAGCCCCAGCATTTT. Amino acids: CASSLVRHGVGNQPQHF.

The DNA for the CDR3 is TGCGCCAGCAGCCAGTTACAGGGGGCCGGGGAAGCTTTCTTT. This sequence encodes CASSQLQGAGEAFF. The rearrangement uses TRBV4-1 and TRBJ1-1; 9 nucleotides align to TRBD1. The CDR3 spans 14 residues. With 3 bases clipped from V and 8 bases from J, the junction kept 7 bases outside the gene matches. CDR1 and CDR2 (germline): MGHRA, YSYEKL.

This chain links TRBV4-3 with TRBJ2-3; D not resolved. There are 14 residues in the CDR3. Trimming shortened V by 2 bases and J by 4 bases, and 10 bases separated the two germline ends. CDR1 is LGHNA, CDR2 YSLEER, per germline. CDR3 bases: TGCGCCAGCAGCCAACGGACGGCCGCAGATACGCAGTATTTT. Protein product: CASSQRTAADTQYF.

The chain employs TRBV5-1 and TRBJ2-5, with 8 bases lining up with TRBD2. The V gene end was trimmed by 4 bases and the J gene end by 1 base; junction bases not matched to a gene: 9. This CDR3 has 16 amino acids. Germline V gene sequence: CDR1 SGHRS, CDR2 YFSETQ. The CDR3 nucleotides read TGCGCCAGCAGCAACGGACTAGCCCAACCCCAAGAGACCCAGTACTTC. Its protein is CASSNGLAQPQETQYF. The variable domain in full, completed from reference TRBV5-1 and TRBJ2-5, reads KAGVTQTPRYLIKTRGQQVTLSCSPISGHRSVSWYQQTPGQGLQFLFEYFSETQRNKGNFPGRFSGRQFSNSRSEMNVSTLELGDSALYLCASSNGLAQPQETQYFGPGTRLLVL.

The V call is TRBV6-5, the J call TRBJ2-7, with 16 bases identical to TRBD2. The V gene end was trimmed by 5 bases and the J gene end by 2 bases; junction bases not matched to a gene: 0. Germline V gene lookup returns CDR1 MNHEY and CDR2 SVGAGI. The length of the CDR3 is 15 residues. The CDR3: CASSGTSGRAYEQYF. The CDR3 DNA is TGTGCCAGCAGTGGGACTAGCGGGAGGGCCTACGAGCAGTACTTC.